This is a list of T cell receptor beta chains from one sample in a study of cytomegalovirus exposure and HLA in healthy donors. Generated by immunoSEQ multiplex PCR, the TCRdb table keeps only in-frame clones and is missing some. The sample has about 120,000 clones, roughly nine tenths seen once. The sequenced material came from PBMCs. The receptors originated from a woman aged 18-29 years in good health and CMV-seronegative. Both conserved end residues are part of each CDR3. Fields, in order: J gene, V gene, clone size, D gene, CDR3 DNA, CDR3 protein. The D gene is left open where the match is weak. Part of the rows lack a size; the others show once, few, many or a class for expanded clones.

J: TRBJ2-1
V: TRBV27
size: NA
D: TRBD1
DNA: TGTGCCAGCAGTCTCCAGGGGGTCTACAATGAGCAGTTCTTC
CDR3: CASSLQGVYNEQFF

J: TRBJ1-1
V: TRBV29-1
size: NA
D: NA
DNA: TGCAGCGTATCGACTGAGTCAACTGAAGCTTTCTTT
CDR3: CSVSTESTEAFF

J: TRBJ1-3
V: TRBV29-1
size: NA
D: NA
DNA: TGCAGCGTAAGGGGACACCACTCTGGAAACACCATATATTTT
CDR3: CSVRGHHSGNTIYF

J: TRBJ1-1
V: TRBV6-1
size: NA
D: NA
DNA: TGTGCCAGCAGTGAAGCAACGGGTCCCGTTGAAGCTTTCTTT
CDR3: CASSEATGPVEAFF

J: TRBJ1-6
V: TRBV27
size: NA
D: TRBD1
DNA: TGTGCCACCAAGGACAGGGAATTTCATAATTCACCCCTCCACTTT
CDR3: CATKDREFHNSPLHF

J: TRBJ2-7
V: TRBV2
size: few
D: TRBD1
DNA: TGTGCCAGCAGGGCGGACAGGGGGGACGAGCAGTACTTC
CDR3: CASRADRGDEQYF

J: TRBJ2-1
V: TRBV19
size: NA
D: NA
DNA: TGTGCCAGTAGTATAAGCCATGCCGAGCAGTTCTTC
CDR3: CASSISHAEQFF

J: TRBJ2-5
V: TRBV28
size: NA
D: TRBD1
DNA: TGTGCCAGCAGCACGACAGGGACAGAGACCCAGTACTTC
CDR3: CASSTTGTETQYF

J: TRBJ1-1
V: TRBV7-9
size: NA
D: NA
DNA: TGTGCCAGCAGCTTAGGTACAGGTGGGATCAGTGAAGCTTTCTTT
CDR3: CASSLGTGGISEAFF

J: TRBJ2-5
V: TRBV7-2
size: NA
D: TRBD1
DNA: TGTGCCAGCAGCTTAGGACAGGGGAAGGAGACCCAGTACTTC
CDR3: CASSLGQGKETQYF

J: TRBJ2-3
V: TRBV5-4
size: NA
D: NA
DNA: TGTGCCAGCAGCCCAAGCGGACTACGCACAGATACGCAGTATTTT
CDR3: CASSPSGLRTDTQYF

J: TRBJ2-3
V: TRBV5-1
size: once
D: TRBD1
DNA: TGCGCCAGCAGCCACTGGGGACAGACCACGGTTACGCAGTATTTT
CDR3: CASSHWGQTTVTQYF

J: TRBJ1-5
V: TRBV23-1
size: NA
D: NA
DNA: TGCGCCAGCAGTCAAGGCCGCTACAGGGTGAATCAGCCCCAGCATTTT
CDR3: CASSQGRYRVNQPQHF